One T cell receptor beta chain is described in this entry. This clone was found once. The antigen it binds to is not known. No clone much larger than this one lies a single base away; base qualities are absent. TCRbeta CDR3 regions were amplified from genomic DNA using the immunoSEQ Assay, a bias-controlled multiplex PCR. As for the authors' bioinformatics: Within the assay, amplification of reference gene primers was used to estimate how many nucleated cells each sample contained. To quantify the absolute abundance of each unique TCRbeta CDR3 rearrangement, sequence reads were collapsed and filtered. For each sample, productive Simpson clonality was calculated as the square root of Simpson's diversity index over productive rearrangements. TCRdb limited this immuneACCESS table to in-frame rearrangements with V and J called. A share of clones is missing; checked studies link under half to unresolved V genes, and the rest is unexplained. That table gives V, J and clone size, and the DNA gave D and trimming. The sample table holds more than 250,000 clones, of which around 90% were seen once. Clones ranked in the top ten supply 4.5% to 7% of the sample.

The sample comes from a study of blood T cell repertoires in COVID-19 (dated by TCRdb to about 2020). Study-level background: The collaborator samples originated in the United States, Italy and Spain and spanned the acute and convalescent phases of COVID-19. Sample metadata almost always included a de-identified subject ID, COVID-19 status, age in years and sex. The repertoires were made available in a free public database intended to serve as a resource for research on the immune response to SARS-CoV-2. Samples came from the ongoing ImmuneRACE study (first 160 participants) plus 1,254 subjects from 6 global collaborators. Deeply sampled blood TCRbeta repertoires from subjects exposed to, actively infected with, or recovered from COVID-19 were included in the dataset. The material from the prospective study consisted of cDNA or gDNA derived from T cells, B-cell-depleted T cells, or PBMCs. HLA class I and class II types, where available, came from metadata supplied by the sample provider rather than from assay-based typing. On the study overall, not on this receptor specifically: How much clinical and demographic metadata was included differed by source and by participant, and the metadata was provided uncurated.

Participants in the prospective study were aged about 18 to 89 years, lived in about two dozen United States geographic areas, and enrolled through a virtual design. In the prospective study, participants were assigned to cohorts based on the clinical history participants reported in a screening survey and a study questionnaire. Recovered participants in ImmuneRACE Cohort 3 were defined by two consecutive negative NP/OP PCR tests, clearance by a healthcare professional, or resolution of symptoms. In the prospective study, mobile phlebotomists collected whole blood, serum and a nasopharyngeal or oropharyngeal swab from each participant. Over a roughly 2-month period, participants in the prospective study had the option of providing additional blood draws and questionnaires. Blood samples from the prospective study were shipped frozen or at room temperature prior to DNA extraction. The sample comprised PBMCs or T cells enriched from blood (not recorded which). This TCR was recovered from a woman in her thirties who had recovered from COVID-19.

The CDR3 protein sequence reads: CASKPGQLYGYTF. The DNA reads TGTGCCAGCAAACCGGGACAGCTCTATGGCTACACCTTC. The chain is made from TRBV12-3 or TRBV12-4 and TRBJ1-2; the central 7 bases match TRBD1. From the cysteine up to the phenylalanine, the CDR3 has a length of 13 residues. Left in the record is the CDR3 DNA by itself, 39 bases read in frame from the first base. V lost 7 bases and J lost 4 bases, and the count of bases not matched to a germline gene is 6.